Listed below are T cell receptor beta chains from one sample, sequenced in a study of CD8 T cells in Susac syndrome. MiXCR was run by TCRdb on the immunoSEQ multiplex PCR reads, yielding one entry per CDR3 protein. The sample comprises approximately 160,000 distinct CDR3 sequences, approximately 93% of which are singletons, and around 0.1% rests with the top ten. Input material: CD4+ T cells from PBMCs. The receptors originated from a human donor with multiple sclerosis. Each CDR3 is given with its conserved first and last residue. A D gene is named only where the DNA matches it firmly. A clone size is listed for some rows: how often the clone was seen (once, few, many), or a class if it is expanded.

d_gene	v_gene	abundance	j_gene	CDR3aa	CDR3nt
.	TRBV9	.	TRBJ1-3	CASSQQSSGNTIYF	TGTGCCAGCAGCCAACAGAGCTCTGGAAACACCATATATTTT
.	TRBV6-5	few	TRBJ1-1	CASFRGVNTEAFF	TGTGCCAGCTTCCGGGGAGTGAACACTGAAGCTTTCTTT
TRBD2	TRBV10-2	.	TRBJ2-5	CASSERRGASGRQETQYF	TGCGCCAGCAGTGAGAGGCGGGGGGCTAGCGGCAGACAAGAGACCCAGTACTTC
.	TRBV20-1	.	TRBJ1-5	CSAAALGIEPQHF	TGCAGTGCGGCTGCCTTAGGGATAGAGCCCCAGCATTTT
.	TRBV19	few	TRBJ2-3	CASSPGASTDTQYF	TGTGCCAGTAGCCCGGGTGCTAGCACAGATACGCAGTATTTT
.	TRBV3-1	.	TRBJ1-4	CASSLQGNEKLFF	TGTGCCAGCAGCCTCCAGGGGAATGAAAAACTGTTTTTT
.	TRBV6-2/TRBV6-3	.	TRBJ1-1	CASSPHSYSEAFF	TGTGCCAGCAGTCCCCACTCGTACTCTGAAGCTTTCTTT
TRBD1	TRBV19	.	TRBJ2-6	CASSMGTGRYGANVLTF	TGTGCCAGTAGTATGGGGACAGGGAGGTATGGGGCCAACGTCCTGACTTTC
.	TRBV6-1	.	TRBJ2-4	CASRTGVTFSKNIQYF	TGTGCCAGCAGGACGGGTGTCACCTTTTCCAAAAACATTCAGTACTTC
.	TRBV7-2	once	TRBJ2-7	CASSTDSRVSEQYF	TGTGCCAGCAGCACGGACTCCCGGGTGAGCGAGCAGTACTTC
.	TRBV6-6	.	TRBJ2-7	CASSYGSGGYEQYF	TGTGCCAGCAGTTACGGAAGTGGGGGCTACGAGCAGTACTTC
TRBD1	TRBV6-2/TRBV6-3	.	TRBJ1-3	CASRTGEGGNTIYF	TGTGCCAGCAGAACAGGGGAAGGTGGAAACACCATATATTTT
TRBD2	TRBV7-9	.	TRBJ2-5	CASSFGTRKETQYF	TGTGCCAGCAGCTTTGGGACTAGGAAAGAGACCCAGTACTTC
.	TRBV24-1	.	TRBJ1-5	CATSDLNQPQHF	TGTGCCACCAGTGATTTGAATCAGCCCCAGCATTTT
.	TRBV19	.	TRBJ1-1	CASSRLKNTEAFF	TGTGCCAGTAGTCGACTAAAGAACACTGAAGCTTTCTTT
TRBD2	TRBV20-1	.	TRBJ2-3	CSAQLAGGKGRTDTQYF	TGCAGTGCTCAACTAGCGGGAGGGAAGGGGCGCACAGATACGCAGTATTTT
TRBD1	TRBV18	once	TRBJ1-4	CASSPLSTGGDEKLFF	TGTGCCAGCTCACCGCTCTCGACAGGGGGAGATGAAAAACTGTTTTTT
.	TRBV12-3/TRBV12-4	.	TRBJ2-2	CASSTRETTGELFF	TGTGCCAGCAGCACCCGGGAGACCACCGGGGAGCTGTTTTTT
.	TRBV6-2/TRBV6-3	.	TRBJ1-5	CASSPPTLQPQHF	TGTGCCAGCAGTCCACCAACCCTTCAGCCCCAGCATTTT
.	TRBV28	.	TRBJ2-1	CASSLWYEQFF	TGTGCCAGCAGTTTATGGTATGAGCAGTTCTTC
.	TRBV28	.	TRBJ1-4	CASNPQGLANEKLFF	TGTGCCAGCAACCCCCAGGGGTTGGCTAATGAAAAACTGTTTTTT
.	TRBV28	.	TRBJ1-1	CAGQSGVNTEAFF	TGTGCCGGTCAAAGCGGGGTGAACACTGAAGCTTTCTTT
TRBD1	TRBV9	.	TRBJ2-4	CASSVEGANIQYF	TGTGCCAGCAGCGTAGAGGGGGCGAACATTCAGTACTTC
.	TRBV6-2/TRBV6-3	.	TRBJ1-5	CASSYLPQPQHF	TGTGCCAGCAGTTACCTCCCCCAGCCCCAGCATTTT
.	TRBV12-3/TRBV12-4	.	TRBJ1-4	CASSRRGGEKLFF	TGTGCCAGCAGCCGAAGGGGGGGGGAAAAACTGTTTTTT
TRBD2	TRBV20-1	.	TRBJ2-1	CSANSPSGGNEQFF	TGCAGTGCTAATTCACCTAGCGGGGGAAATGAGCAGTTCTTC
.	TRBV7-2	.	TRBJ2-3	CASSPRRAGRDTQYF	TGTGCCAGCAGCCCCCGGAGGGCGGGTCGGGATACGCAGTATTTT
TRBD1	TRBV6-2/TRBV6-3	.	TRBJ1-4	CASSPAGQGRGGKLFF	TGTGCCAGCAGCCCTGCGGGACAGGGACGAGGCGGAAAACTGTTTTTT
.	TRBV6-2/TRBV6-3	once	TRBJ1-2	CASRPTTETYGYTF	TGTGCCAGCAGACCCACGACAGAAACCTATGGCTACACCTTC
TRBD2	TRBV3-1	.	TRBJ2-5	CASSRARTSGGAGQETQYF	TGTGCCAGCAGCCGAGCAAGGACTAGCGGGGGGGCAGGTCAAGAGACCCAGTACTTC
TRBD2	TRBV7-6	once	TRBJ2-2	CASSLKASGRANTGELFF	TGTGCCAGCAGCTTAAAGGCTAGCGGCCGGGCGAACACCGGGGAGCTGTTTTTT
TRBD2	TRBV20-1	.	TRBJ2-3	CSAYPGLAGTTDTQYF	TGCAGTGCTTACCCGGGACTAGCGGGGACTACAGATACGCAGTATTTT
.	TRBV28	.	TRBJ1-5	CASSLNLSNQPQHF	TGTGCCAGCAGTTTGAATCTGAGCAATCAGCCCCAGCATTTT
.	TRBV28	.	TRBJ2-7	CASSLPTDHPRQYF	TGTGCCAGCAGTTTACCCACGGACCATCCTCGGCAGTACTTC
TRBD2	TRBV6-1	.	TRBJ2-5	CASSEVASGSWETQYF	TGTGCCAGCAGTGAAGTGGCTAGCGGGAGCTGGGAGACCCAGTACTTC
.	TRBV27	.	TRBJ2-7	CASSPNPGAGGEQYF	TGTGCCAGCAGTCCGAATCCCGGGGCCGGGGGAGAGCAGTACTTC
TRBD1	TRBV7-3	.	TRBJ2-3	CASSADTGADTQYF	TGTGCCAGCAGCGCCGATACAGGGGCAGATACGCAGTATTTT
TRBD1	TRBV5-8	.	TRBJ1-6	CASTRSGTANSPLHF	TGTGCCAGCACAAGGTCCGGGACAGCCAATTCACCCCTCCACTTT
.	TRBV18	.	TRBJ2-2	CASSPPAGQANTGELFF	TGTGCCAGCTCACCACCGGCCGGCCAAGCGAACACCGGGGAGCTGTTTTTT
.	TRBV19	.	TRBJ2-7	CASSIVGGNEQYF	TGTGCCAGTAGTATAGTTGGAGGGAACGAGCAGTACTTC
TRBD2	TRBV30	.	TRBJ2-3	CAWSLRGGWDTQYF	TGTGCCTGGAGTCTCCGGGGGGGATGGGATACGCAGTATTTT
.	TRBV5-1	.	TRBJ2-2	CASSWAGNTGELFF	TGCGCCAGCAGCTGGGCAGGGAACACCGGGGAGCTGTTTTTT
TRBD1	TRBV3-1	.	TRBJ1-2	CASSQPNRGQYTF	TGTGCCAGCAGCCAGCCTAACAGGGGTCAGTACACCTTC
.	TRBV2	.	TRBJ2-3	CASRGGADTQYF	TGTGCCAGCAGGGGGGGGGCGGATACGCAGTATTTT
TRBD1	TRBV11-2	.	TRBJ2-2	CASSPSWGQGATGELFF	TGTGCCAGCAGCCCCTCGTGGGGACAGGGGGCTACCGGGGAGCTGTTTTTT
TRBD2	TRBV29-1	once	TRBJ2-1	CSVAGSGSDNEQFF	TGCAGCGTTGCGGGGAGCGGGAGTGACAATGAGCAGTTCTTC
.	TRBV24-1	.	TRBJ2-6	CATGASGRSGANVLTF	TGTGCCACCGGAGCCTCCGGCCGTTCTGGGGCCAACGTCCTGACTTTC
.	TRBV5-1	.	TRBJ2-7	CASSLAFDGDSYEQYF	TGCGCCAGCAGCTTGGCCTTCGACGGCGACTCCTACGAGCAGTACTTC
TRBD1	TRBV19	.	TRBJ1-5	CASTRQGAGGNQPQHF	TGTGCCAGTACCCGACAGGGGGCGGGGGGCAATCAGCCCCAGCATTTT
.	TRBV6-2/TRBV6-3	.	TRBJ1-3	CASSYGAMAAGAGTIYF	TGTGCCAGCAGTTACGGAGCTATGGCAGCGGGCGCTGGGACCATATATTTT
TRBD1	TRBV20-1	.	TRBJ2-1	CSALDRGGGGNEQFF	TGCAGTGCCCTTGACAGGGGAGGAGGGGGTAATGAGCAGTTCTTC
.	TRBV7-8	.	TRBJ2-1	CASSPPYPETQYNEQFF	TGTGCCAGCAGCCCCCCATATCCCGAGACACAATACAATGAGCAGTTCTTC